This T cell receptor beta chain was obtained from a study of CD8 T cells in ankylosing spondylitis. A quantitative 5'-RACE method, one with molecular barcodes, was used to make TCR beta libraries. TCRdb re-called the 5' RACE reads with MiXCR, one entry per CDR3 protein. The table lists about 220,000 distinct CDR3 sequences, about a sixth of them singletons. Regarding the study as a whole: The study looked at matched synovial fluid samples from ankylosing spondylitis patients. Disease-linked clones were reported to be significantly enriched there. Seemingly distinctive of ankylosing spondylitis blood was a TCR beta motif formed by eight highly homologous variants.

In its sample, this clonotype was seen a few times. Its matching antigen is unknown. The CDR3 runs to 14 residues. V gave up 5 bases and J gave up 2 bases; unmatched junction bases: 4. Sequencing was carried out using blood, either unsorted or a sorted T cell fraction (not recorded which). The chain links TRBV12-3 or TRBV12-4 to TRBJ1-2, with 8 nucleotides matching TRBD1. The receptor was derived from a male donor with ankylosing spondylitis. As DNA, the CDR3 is TGTGCCAGCAGTCCCCGGGACAGGAACTATGGCTACACCTTC. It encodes CASSPRDRNYGYTF.